This T cell receptor (beta chain) was observed in a study of identical twins. Whole-study findings and limits: Out-of-frame alpha sequences shared between twins exhibited an excess of low generation probability. Sequences that were beta out-of-frame showed weaker excess twin sharing.

The table lists this clonotype with a few counts. Its specificity is not known. This CDR3 is built from 18 residues. The junction had 8 bases not matched to a gene; V was cut back by 3 bases and J by 2 bases. CDR1 and CDR2 (germline): KGHSH, LQKENI. Unique molecular identifiers were present on cDNA, and template switching added a universal primer site. TCRdb analysed the 5' RACE reads with MiXCR anew, one entry per CDR3 protein. Of 1.5 million to 2 million distinct CDR3 sequences listed, about 32% were seen once; the top ten hold roughly 0.3%. The clonotype comes from a newborn girl in good health. Sequencing was performed on cord blood. The chain uses TRBV18 and TRBJ2-3; TRBD2 matches at 13 bases. Here the CDR3 reads CASSPLTGTSGITDTQYF. CDR3 nucleotide sequence: TGTGCCAGCTCACCCTTGACCGGGACTAGCGGGATCACAGATACGCAGTATTTT. Based on the CDR3 plus reference TRBV18 and TRBJ2-3, the full variable domain is NAGVMQNPRHLVRRRGQEARLRCSPMKGHSHVYWYRQLPEEGLKFMVYLQKENIIDESGMPKERFSAEFPKEGPSILRIQQVVRGDSAAYFCASSPLTGTSGITDTQYFGPGTRLTVL.